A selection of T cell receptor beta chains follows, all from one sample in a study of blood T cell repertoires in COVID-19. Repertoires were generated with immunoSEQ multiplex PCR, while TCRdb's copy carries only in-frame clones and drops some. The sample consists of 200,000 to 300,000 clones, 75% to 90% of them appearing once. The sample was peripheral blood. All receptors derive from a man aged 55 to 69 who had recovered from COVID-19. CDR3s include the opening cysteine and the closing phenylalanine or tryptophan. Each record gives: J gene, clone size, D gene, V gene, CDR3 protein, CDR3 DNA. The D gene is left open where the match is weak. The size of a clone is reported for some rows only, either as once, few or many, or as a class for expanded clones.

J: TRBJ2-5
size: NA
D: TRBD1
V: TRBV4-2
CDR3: CASSQEARGFRETQYF
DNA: TGTGCCAGCAGCCAAGAAGCCAGGGGGTTTCGGGAGACCCAGTACTTC

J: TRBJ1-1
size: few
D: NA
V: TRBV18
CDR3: CASSSGQLRGNTEAFF
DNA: TGTGCCAGCTCATCTGGACAGCTCAGGGGGAACACTGAAGCTTTCTTT

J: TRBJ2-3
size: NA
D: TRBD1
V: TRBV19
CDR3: CASSKRDSGTDTQYF
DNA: TGTGCCAGTAGCAAAAGGGACAGCGGCACAGATACGCAGTATTTT

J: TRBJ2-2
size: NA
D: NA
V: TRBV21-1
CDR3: CASSTLRQGSTGELFF
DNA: TGTGCCAGCAGCACCCTAAGACAGGGGAGCACCGGGGAGCTGTTTTTT

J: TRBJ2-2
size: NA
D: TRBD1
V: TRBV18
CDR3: CASSPGTDTGELFF
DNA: TGTGCCAGCTCACCCGGGACAGACACCGGGGAGCTGTTTTTT

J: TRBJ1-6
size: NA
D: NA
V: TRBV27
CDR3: CASSGGSQSSYNSPLHF
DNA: TGTGCCAGCAGTGGGGGCAGCCAGAGCTCCTATAATTCACCCCTCCACTTT

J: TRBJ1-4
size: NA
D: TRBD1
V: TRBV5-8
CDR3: CASSPGTGTNEKLFF
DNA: TGTGCCAGCAGCCCTGGGACAGGGACGAATGAAAAACTGTTTTTT

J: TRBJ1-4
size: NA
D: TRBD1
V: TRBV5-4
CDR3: CASRRTGVNEKLFF
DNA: TGTGCCAGCAGGCGAACAGGGGTGAATGAAAAACTGTTTTTT

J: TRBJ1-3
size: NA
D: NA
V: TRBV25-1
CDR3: CASSAPLGGASGNTIYF
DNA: TGTGCCAGCAGCGCCCCCCTTGGGGGGGCCTCTGGAAACACCATATATTTT

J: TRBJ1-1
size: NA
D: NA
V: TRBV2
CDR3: CASKRELTEAFF
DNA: TGTGCCAGCAAAAGGGAGCTCACTGAAGCTTTCTTT

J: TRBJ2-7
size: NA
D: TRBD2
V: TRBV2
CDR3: CAITPGGANGLYEQYF
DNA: TGTGCCATAACTCCCGGGGGGGCAAACGGACTCTACGAGCAGTACTTC

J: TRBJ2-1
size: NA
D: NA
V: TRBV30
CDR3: CAWRGARSLNEQFF
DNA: TGTGCCTGGAGGGGGGCCCGGAGCCTTAATGAGCAGTTCTTC

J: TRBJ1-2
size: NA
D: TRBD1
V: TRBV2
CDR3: CASKNQGASGGYTF
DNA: TGTGCCAGCAAAAATCAGGGGGCGTCGGGTGGCTACACCTTC

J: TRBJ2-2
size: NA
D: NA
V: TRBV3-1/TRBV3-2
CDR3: CASSQDWGGSGELFF
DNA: TGTGCCAGCAGCCAAGACTGGGGAGGCTCCGGGGAGCTGTTTTTT

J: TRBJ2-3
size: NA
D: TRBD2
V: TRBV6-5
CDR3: CASRAGRVTDTQYF
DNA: TGTGCCAGCAGGGCCGGGAGGGTTACAGATACGCAGTATTTT

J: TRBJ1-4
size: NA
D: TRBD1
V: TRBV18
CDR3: CASSPGQDEKLFF
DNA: TGTGCCAGCTCACCGGGACAGGATGAAAAACTGTTTTTT

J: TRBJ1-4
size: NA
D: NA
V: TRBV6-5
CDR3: CASSYSIGGEKLFF
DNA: TGTGCCAGCAGTTACTCGATCGGGGGTGAAAAACTGTTTTTT

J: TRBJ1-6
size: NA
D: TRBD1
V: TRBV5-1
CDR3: CASSPRTGENSPLHF
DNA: TGCGCCAGCAGCCCGAGGACAGGGGAAAATTCACCCCTCCACTTT

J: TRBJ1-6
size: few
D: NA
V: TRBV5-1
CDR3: CASSLRGRDSPLHF
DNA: TGCGCCAGCAGCCTCAGGGGTAGAGATTCACCCCTCCACTTT

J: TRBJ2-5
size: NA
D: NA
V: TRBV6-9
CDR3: CASSYLGLGTQETQYF
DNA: TGTGCCAGCAGTTATCTAGGTCTGGGGACTCAGGAGACCCAGTACTTC

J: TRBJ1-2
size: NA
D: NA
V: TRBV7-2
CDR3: CASSLRVGAQSGYTF
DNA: TGTGCCAGCAGCCTACGGGTGGGGGCGCAAAGTGGCTACACCTTC

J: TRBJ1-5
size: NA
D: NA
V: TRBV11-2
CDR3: CASSLEGTNQPQHF
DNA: TGTGCCAGCAGCTTAGAGGGCACAAATCAGCCCCAGCATTTT

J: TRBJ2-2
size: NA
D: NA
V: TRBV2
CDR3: CASSEAGAQNTGELFF
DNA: TGTGCCAGCAGTGAAGCAGGGGCCCAAAACACCGGGGAGCTGTTTTTT

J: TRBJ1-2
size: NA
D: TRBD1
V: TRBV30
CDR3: CAWSVRTGVGYTF
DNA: TGTGCCTGGAGTGTAAGGACAGGGGTTGGCTACACCTTC

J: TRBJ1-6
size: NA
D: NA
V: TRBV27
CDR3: CASSFLNSPLHF
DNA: TGTGCCAGCAGTTTCCTGAATTCACCCCTCCACTTT

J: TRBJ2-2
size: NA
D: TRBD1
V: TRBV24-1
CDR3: CATRDRERSGELFF
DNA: TGTGCCACCAGGGACAGGGAGCGTAGCGGGGAGCTGTTTTTT

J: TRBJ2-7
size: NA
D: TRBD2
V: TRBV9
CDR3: CASSVVAGGAYEQYF
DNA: TGTGCCAGCAGCGTAGTGGCGGGGGGGGCCTACGAGCAGTACTTC

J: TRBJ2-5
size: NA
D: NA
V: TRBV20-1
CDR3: CSASRRETQYF
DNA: TGCAGTGCAAGCAGGAGGGAGACCCAGTACTTC

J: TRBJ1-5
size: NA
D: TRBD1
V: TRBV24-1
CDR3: CATSDPGQGRNQPQHF
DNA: TGTGCCACCAGTGATCCGGGACAGGGCCGAAATCAGCCCCAGCATTTT

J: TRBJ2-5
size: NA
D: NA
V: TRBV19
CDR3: CASSIEWGDQETQYF
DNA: TGTGCCAGTAGTATAGAGTGGGGGGACCAAGAGACCCAGTACTTC

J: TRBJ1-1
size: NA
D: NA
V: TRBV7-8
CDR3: CASSFIRNTEAFF
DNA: TGTGCCAGCAGCTTCATCAGGAACACTGAAGCTTTCTTT

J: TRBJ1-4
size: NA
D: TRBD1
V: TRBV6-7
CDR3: CASNLRDRGEKLFF
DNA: TGTGCCAGCAATCTCCGGGACAGGGGTGAAAAACTGTTTTTT

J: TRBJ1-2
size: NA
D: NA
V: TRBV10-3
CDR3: CAISESRGFYGYTF
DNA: TGTGCCATCAGTGAGTCGAGAGGATTCTATGGCTACACCTTC

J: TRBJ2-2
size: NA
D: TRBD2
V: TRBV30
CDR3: CAWSVRGLAGLGELFF
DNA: TGTGCCTGGAGTGTCCGGGGACTAGCGGGGCTCGGGGAGCTGTTTTTT

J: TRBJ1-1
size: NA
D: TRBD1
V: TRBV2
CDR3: CASSGGAGGAEAFF
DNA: TGTGCCAGCAGTGGTGGGGCAGGGGGCGCAGAAGCTTTCTTT

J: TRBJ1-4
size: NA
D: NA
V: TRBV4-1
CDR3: CASSLTGRENEKLFF
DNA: TGCGCCAGCAGCCTCACGGGACGGGAGAATGAAAAACTGTTTTTT

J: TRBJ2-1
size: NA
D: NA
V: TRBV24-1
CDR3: CATSDRDRRKGYNEQFF
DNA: TGTGCCACCAGTGACCGTGACAGGCGGAAGGGTTACAATGAGCAGTTCTTC

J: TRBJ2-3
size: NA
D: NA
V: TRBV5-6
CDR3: CASSLDRLSTDTQYF
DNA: TGTGCCAGCAGCCTAGACCGACTCAGCACAGATACGCAGTATTTT

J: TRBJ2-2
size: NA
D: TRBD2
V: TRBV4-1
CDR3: CASSQGTSGNTGELFF
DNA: TGCGCCAGCAGCCAGGGGACTAGCGGGAACACCGGGGAGCTGTTTTTT

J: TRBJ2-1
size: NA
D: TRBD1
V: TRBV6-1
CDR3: CASSEVSRTGGHEQFF
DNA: TGTGCCAGCAGTGAAGTGTCCCGGACAGGGGGGCATGAGCAGTTCTTC

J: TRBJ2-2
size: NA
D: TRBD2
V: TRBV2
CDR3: CASSLRTSGGGELFF
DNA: TGTGCCAGCAGTTTGCGGACTAGCGGTGGCGGGGAGCTGTTTTTT

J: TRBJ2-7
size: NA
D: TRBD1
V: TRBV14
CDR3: CASSQRAGTGGSYEQYF
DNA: TGTGCCAGCAGCCAAAGGGCTGGGACAGGGGGCTCCTACGAGCAGTACTTC

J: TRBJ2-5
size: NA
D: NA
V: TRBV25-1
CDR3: CASSGATGETQYF
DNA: TGTGCCAGCAGTGGGGCCACGGGGGAGACCCAGTACTTC

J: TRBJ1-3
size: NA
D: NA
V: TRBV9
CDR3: CASSVSDLAYGGNTIYF
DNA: TGTGCCAGCAGCGTATCGGACCTAGCTTATGGTGGAAACACCATATATTTT

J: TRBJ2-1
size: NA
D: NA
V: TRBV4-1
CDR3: CASSQGPGSRRFF
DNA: TGCGCCAGCAGCCAGGGCCCAGGGTCCCGGAGGTTCTTC

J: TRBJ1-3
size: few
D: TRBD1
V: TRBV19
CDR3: CASSRQGSSGNTIYF
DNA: TGTGCCAGTAGCCGACAGGGCAGCTCTGGAAACACCATATATTTT

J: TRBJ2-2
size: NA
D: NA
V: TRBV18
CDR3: CASSPDLARNTGELFF
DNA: TGTGCCAGCTCACCAGACTTGGCCCGGAACACCGGGGAGCTGTTTTTT

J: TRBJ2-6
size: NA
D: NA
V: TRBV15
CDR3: CATSRERVSGANVLTF
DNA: TGTGCCACCAGCAGAGAGAGGGTCTCTGGGGCCAACGTCCTGACTTTC

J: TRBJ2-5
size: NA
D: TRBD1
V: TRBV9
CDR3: CASSAGTGGRETQYF
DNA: TGTGCCAGCAGCGCCGGGACAGGGGGGCGGGAGACCCAGTACTTC

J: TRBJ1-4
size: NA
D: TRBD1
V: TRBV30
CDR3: CAWSEGQGNEKLFF
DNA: TGTGCCTGGAGTGAGGGACAGGGCAACGAAAAACTGTTTTTT

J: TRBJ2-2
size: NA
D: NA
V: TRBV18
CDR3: CASSPTLNVRGGTGELFF
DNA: TGTGCCAGCTCACCCACGCTAAACGTGCGGGGCGGCACCGGGGAGCTGTTTTTT

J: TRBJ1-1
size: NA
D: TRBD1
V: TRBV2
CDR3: CASSAPGQGGGGKAFF
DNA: TGTGCCAGCAGTGCCCCGGGACAGGGGGGCGGAGGTAAAGCTTTCTTT